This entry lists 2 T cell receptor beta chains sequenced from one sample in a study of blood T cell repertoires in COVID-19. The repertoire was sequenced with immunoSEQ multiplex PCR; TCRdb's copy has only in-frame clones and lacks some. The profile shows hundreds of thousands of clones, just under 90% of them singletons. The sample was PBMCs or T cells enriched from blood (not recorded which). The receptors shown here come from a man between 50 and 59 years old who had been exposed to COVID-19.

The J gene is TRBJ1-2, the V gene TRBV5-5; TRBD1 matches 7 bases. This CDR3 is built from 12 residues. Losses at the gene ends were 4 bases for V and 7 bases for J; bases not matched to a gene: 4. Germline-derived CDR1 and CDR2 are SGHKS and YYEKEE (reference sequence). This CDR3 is CASSTSGGGYTF. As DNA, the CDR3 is TGTGCCAGCAGCACCTCAGGGGGTGGCTACACCTTC.

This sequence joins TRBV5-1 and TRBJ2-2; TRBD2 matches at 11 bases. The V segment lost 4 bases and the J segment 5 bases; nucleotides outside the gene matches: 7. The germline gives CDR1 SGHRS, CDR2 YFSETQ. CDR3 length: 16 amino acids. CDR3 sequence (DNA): TGCGCCAGCAGCCCTCTAGCGGGAGGTGGGACCGGGGAGCTGTTTTTT. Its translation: CASSPLAGGGTGELFF. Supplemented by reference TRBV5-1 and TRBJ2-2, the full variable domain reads KAGVTQTPRYLIKTRGQQVTLSCSPISGHRSVSWYQQTPGQGLQFLFEYFSETQRNKGNFPGRFSGRQFSNSRSEMNVSTLELGDSALYLCASSPLAGGGTGELFFGEGSRLTVL.